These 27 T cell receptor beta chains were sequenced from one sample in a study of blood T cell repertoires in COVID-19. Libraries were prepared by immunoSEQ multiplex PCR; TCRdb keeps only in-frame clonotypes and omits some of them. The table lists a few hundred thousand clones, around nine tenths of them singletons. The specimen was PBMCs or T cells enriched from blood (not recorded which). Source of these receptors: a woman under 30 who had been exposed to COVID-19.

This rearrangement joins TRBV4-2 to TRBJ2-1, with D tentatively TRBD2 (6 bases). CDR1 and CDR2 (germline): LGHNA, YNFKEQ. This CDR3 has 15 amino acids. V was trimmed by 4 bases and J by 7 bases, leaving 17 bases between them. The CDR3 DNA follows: TGTGCCAGCAGCCCCCTGGTTCCGGGGGTGAATGAGCAGTTCTTC. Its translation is CASSPLVPGVNEQFF.

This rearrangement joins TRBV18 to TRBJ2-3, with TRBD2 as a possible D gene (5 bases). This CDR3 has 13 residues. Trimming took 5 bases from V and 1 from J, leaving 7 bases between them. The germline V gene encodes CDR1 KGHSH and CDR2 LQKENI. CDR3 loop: CASSLRGTDTQYF. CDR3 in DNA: TGTGCCAGCTCATTGCGGGGCACAGATACGCAGTATTTT.

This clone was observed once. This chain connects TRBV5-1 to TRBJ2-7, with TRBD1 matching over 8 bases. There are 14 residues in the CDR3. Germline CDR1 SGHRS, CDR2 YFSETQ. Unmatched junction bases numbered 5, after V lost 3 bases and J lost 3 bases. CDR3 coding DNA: TGCGCCAGCAGCTGGACAGGGTCGGGCTACGAGCAGTACTTC. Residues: CASSWTGSGYEQYF.

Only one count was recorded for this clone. The CDR3 reads CASSRAGPGYEQYF. Written as DNA, the CDR3 is TGTGCCAGCAGTCGAGCGGGACCCGGGTACGAGCAGTACTTC. J is TRBJ2-7 and V is TRBV28; 7 nucleotides line up with TRBD2. The junction had 8 bases not matched to a gene; V was cut back by 5 bases and J by 4 bases. The CDR3 has 14 residues. Germline V gene data show CDR1 as MDHEN and CDR2 as SYDVKM.

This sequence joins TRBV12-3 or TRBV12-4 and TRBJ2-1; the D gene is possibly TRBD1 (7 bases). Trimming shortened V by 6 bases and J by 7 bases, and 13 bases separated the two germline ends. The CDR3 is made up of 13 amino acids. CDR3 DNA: TGTGCCAGCAGGGGGGGACAGTTTAATGAGCAGTTCTTC. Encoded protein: CASRGGQFNEQFF.

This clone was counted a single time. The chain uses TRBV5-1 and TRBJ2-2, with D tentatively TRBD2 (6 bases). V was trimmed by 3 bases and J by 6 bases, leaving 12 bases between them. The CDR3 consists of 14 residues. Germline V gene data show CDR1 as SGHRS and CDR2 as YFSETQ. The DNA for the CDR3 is TGCGCCAGCAGCTCTGGCGGGGTCGCCGGGGAGCTGTTTTTT. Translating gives CASSSGGVAGELFF. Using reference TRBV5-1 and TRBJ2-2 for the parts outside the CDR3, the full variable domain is KAGVTQTPRYLIKTRGQQVTLSCSPISGHRSVSWYQQTPGQGLQFLFEYFSETQRNKGNFPGRFSGRQFSNSRSEMNVSTLELGDSALYLCASSSGGVAGELFFGEGSRLTVL.

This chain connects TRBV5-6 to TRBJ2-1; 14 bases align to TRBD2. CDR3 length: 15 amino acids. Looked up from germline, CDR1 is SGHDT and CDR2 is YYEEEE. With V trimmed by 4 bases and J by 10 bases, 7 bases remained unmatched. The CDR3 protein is CASSLTSGRAGEQFF. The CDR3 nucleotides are TGTGCCAGCAGCCTGACTAGCGGGAGGGCCGGGGAGCAGTTCTTC.

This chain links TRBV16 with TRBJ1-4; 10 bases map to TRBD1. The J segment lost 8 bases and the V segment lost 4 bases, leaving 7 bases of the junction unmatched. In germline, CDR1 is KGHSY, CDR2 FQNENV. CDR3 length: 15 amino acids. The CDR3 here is CASSPTGTGEEKLFF. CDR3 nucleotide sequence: TGTGCCAGCAGCCCCACCGGGACAGGGGAGGAAAAACTGTTTTTT.

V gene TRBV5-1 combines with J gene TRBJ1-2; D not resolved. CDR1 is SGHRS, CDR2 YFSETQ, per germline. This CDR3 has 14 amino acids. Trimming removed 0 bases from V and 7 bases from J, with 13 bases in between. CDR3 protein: CASSLASQAGGYTF. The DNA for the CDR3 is TGCGCCAGCAGCTTGGCCAGCCAAGCGGGTGGCTACACCTTC.

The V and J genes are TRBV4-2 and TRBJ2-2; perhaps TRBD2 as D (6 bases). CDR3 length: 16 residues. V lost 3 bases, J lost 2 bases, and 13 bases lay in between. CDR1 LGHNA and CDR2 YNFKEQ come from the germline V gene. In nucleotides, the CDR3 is TGTGCCAGCAGCCATCCGGATAGCGGAAACACCGGGGAGCTGTTTTTT. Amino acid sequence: CASSHPDSGNTGELFF.

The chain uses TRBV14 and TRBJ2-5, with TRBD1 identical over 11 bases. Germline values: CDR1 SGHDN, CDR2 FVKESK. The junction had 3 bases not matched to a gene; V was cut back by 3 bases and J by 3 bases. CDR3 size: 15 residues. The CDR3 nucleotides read TGTGCCAGCAGCCAGTGGACAGGGGGCGAAGAGACCCAGTACTTC. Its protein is CASSQWTGGEETQYF.

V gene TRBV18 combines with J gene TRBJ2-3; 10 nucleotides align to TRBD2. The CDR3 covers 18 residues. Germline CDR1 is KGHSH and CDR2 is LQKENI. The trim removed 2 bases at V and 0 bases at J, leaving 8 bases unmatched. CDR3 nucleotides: TGTGCCAGCTCACCATCGGGCAGAGCGGGAGGGAGCACAGATACGCAGTATTTT. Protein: CASSPSGRAGGSTDTQYF. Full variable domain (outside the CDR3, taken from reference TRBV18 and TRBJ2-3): NAGVMQNPRHLVRRRGQEARLRCSPMKGHSHVYWYRQLPEEGLKFMVYLQKENIIDESGMPKERFSAEFPKEGPSILRIQQVVRGDSAAYFCASSPSGRAGGSTDTQYFGPGTRLTVL.

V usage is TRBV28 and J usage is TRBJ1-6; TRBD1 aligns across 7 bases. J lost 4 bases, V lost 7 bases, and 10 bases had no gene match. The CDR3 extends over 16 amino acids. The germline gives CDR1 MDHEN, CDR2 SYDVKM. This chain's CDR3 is CASNPLGGLYNSPLHF. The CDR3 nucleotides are TGTGCCAGCAACCCCCTAGGGGGCCTTTATAATTCACCCCTCCACTTT.

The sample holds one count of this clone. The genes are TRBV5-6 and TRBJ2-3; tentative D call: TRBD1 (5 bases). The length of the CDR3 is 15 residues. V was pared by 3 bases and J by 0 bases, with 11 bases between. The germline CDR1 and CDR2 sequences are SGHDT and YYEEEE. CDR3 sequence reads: CASSSTVTSTDTQYF. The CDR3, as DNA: TGTGCCAGCAGCTCGACAGTTACTAGCACAGATACGCAGTATTTT.

CDR3 DNA: TGTGCCAGCTCACCACCGGCGGGGGGGTACTACGAGCAGTACTTC. Translation gives CASSPPAGGYYEQYF. The chain joins TRBV18 to TRBJ2-7; 9 nucleotides align to TRBD2. Germline assignment: CDR1 KGHSH and CDR2 LQKENI. CDR3 length equals 15 residues. With V trimmed by 0 bases and J by 3 bases, 3 bases remained unmatched.

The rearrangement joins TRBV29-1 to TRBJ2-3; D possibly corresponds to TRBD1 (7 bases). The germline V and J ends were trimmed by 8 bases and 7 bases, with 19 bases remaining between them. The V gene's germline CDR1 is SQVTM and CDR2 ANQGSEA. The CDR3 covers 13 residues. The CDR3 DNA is TGCAGCTCAGAGACAGGGACTCTGAATACGCAGTATTTT. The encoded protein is CSSETGTLNTQYF.

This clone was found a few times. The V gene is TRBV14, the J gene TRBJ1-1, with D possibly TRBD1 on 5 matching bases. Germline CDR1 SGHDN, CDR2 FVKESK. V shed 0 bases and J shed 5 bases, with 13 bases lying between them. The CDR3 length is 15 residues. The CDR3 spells CASSQDWGGVTEAFF. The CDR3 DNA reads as TGTGCCAGCAGCCAAGATTGGGGAGGGGTGACTGAAGCTTTCTTT.

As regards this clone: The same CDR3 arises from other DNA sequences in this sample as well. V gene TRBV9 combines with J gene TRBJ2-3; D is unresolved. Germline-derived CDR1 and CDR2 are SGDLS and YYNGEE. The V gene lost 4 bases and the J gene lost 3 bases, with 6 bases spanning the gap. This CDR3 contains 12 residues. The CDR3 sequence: CASSPTTDTQYF. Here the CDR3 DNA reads TGTGCCAGCAGCCCCACAACAGATACGCAGTATTTT.

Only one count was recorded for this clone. The CDR3, as DNA: TGTGCCAGCAGTTCCTCAGGGGTAGGAGACACTGAAGCTTTCTTT. Amino acids: CASSSSGVGDTEAFF. The gene calls are TRBV28 and TRBJ1-1; D possibly corresponds to TRBD1 (6 bases). Germline CDR1 is MDHEN and CDR2 is SYDVKM. Trimming took 4 bases from V and 3 from J, leaving 15 bases between them. CDR3 size: 15 residues.

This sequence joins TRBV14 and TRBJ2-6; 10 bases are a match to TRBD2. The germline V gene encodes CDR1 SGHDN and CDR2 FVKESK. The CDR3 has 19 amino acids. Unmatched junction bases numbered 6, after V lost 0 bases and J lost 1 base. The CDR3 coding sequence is TGTGCCAGCAGCCAAGATAGGACTAGCGGTTGGTCTGGGGCCAACGTCCTGACTTTC. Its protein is CASSQDRTSGWSGANVLTF. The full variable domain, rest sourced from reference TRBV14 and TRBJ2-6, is EAGVTQFPSHSVIEKGQTVTLRCDPISGHDNLYWYRRVMGKEIKFLLHFVKESKQDESGMPNNRFLAERTGGTYSTLKVQPAELEDSGVYFCASSQDRTSGWSGANVLTFGAGSRLTVL.

DNA of the CDR3: TGTGCCAGCAGACGAACAGGGGTCGGCGAGCAGTACTTC. Protein sequence: CASRRTGVGEQYF. J is TRBJ2-7 and V is TRBV28; TRBD1 agrees at 7 bases. This CDR3 contains 13 residues. V shed 6 bases and J 6 bases; nucleotides not matched to a gene: 8. CDR1 MDHEN and CDR2 SYDVKM come from the germline V gene.

The CDR3 region has the DNA TGTGCCAGCAGTTCCCCACTAGCGGGGGCCCGTTACAATGAGCAGTTCTTC. This translates into CASSSPLAGARYNEQFF. The chain combines TRBV28 with TRBJ2-1, with 11 bases aligning to TRBD2. The J segment lost 4 bases and the V segment lost 4 bases, leaving 9 bases of the junction unmatched. The CDR3 extends over 17 amino acids. From germline, CDR1 is MDHEN and CDR2 SYDVKM. Full variable domain (remainder filled in from reference TRBV28 and TRBJ2-1): DVKVTQSSRYLVKRTGEKVFLECVQDMDHENMFWYRQDPGLGLRLIYFSYDVKMKEKGDIPEGYSVSREKKERFSLILESASTNQTSMYLCASSSPLAGARYNEQFFGPGTRLTVL.

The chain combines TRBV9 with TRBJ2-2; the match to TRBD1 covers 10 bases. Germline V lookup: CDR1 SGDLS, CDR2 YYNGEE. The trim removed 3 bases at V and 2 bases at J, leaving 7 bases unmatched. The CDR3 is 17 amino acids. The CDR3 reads CASSARRDRGNTGELFF. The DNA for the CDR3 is TGTGCCAGCAGCGCGCGCCGGGACAGGGGTAACACCGGGGAGCTGTTTTTT.

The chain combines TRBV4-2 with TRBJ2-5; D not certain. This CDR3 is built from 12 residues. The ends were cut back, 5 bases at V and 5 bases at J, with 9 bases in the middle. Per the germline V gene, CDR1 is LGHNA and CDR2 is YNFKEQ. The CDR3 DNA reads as TGTGCCAGCAGCTTCCAAAGCGAGACCCAGTACTTC. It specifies CASSFQSETQYF.

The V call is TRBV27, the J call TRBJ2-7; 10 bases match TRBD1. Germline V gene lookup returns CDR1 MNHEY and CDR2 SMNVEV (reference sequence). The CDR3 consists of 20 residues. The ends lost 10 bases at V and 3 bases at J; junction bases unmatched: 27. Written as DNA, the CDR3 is TGTGCCACCACCGGGACAGGGGATCAAAATTGGCGGGGGGCCCTCTACGAGCAGTACTTC. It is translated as CATTGTGDQNWRGALYEQYF.

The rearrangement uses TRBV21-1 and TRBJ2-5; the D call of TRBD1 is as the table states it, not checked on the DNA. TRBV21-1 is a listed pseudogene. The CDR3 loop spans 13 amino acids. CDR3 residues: CASNISGIETQYF. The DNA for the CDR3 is TGTGCCAGCAATATCTCAGGGATCGAGACCCAGTACTTC.

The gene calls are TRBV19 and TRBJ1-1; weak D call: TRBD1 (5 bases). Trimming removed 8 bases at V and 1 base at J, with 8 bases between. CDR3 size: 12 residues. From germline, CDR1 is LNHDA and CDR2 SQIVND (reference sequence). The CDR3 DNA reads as TGTGCCAGTTTCCAGGGGAACACTGAAGCTTTCTTT. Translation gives CASFQGNTEAFF.